One TCR beta chain is described in this entry. The sample belongs to a study of T cells after yellow fever vaccination. TCR cDNA was made by 5'RACE template switching, adding a universal primer site and UMIs. TCRdb fed the 5' RACE reads into MiXCR, producing one record per CDR3 protein. The data show about 510,000 distinct CDR3 sequences, roughly 22% seen once. The germline CDR1 and CDR2 sequences are MRHNA and SNTAGT. This CDR3 spans 17 amino acids. V gave up 2 bases and J gave up 9 bases; unmatched junction bases: 14. The sequence came from a man younger than 35 who received the YFV17D yellow fever vaccine. The rearrangement uses TRBV6-4 and TRBJ2-1, with 9 positions matching TRBD2. The sequenced sample was PBMCs, obtained more than 20 days after the first yellow fever vaccination. CDR3 nucleotides: TGTGCCAGCAGTGACCCATATGGGCTAGCGGGGAACGGTGAGCAGTTCTTC. Protein: CASSDPYGLAGNGEQFF.